The next 2 T cell receptor beta chains were all read from a single sample in a study of cytomegalovirus exposure and HLA in healthy donors. Generated by immunoSEQ multiplex PCR, the TCRdb table keeps only in-frame clones and is missing some. Here the sample spans tens of thousands of clones, around 94% being singletons. Sequencing input: PBMCs. These receptors were obtained from a man younger than 35 in good health and CMV-seronegative.

The V gene is TRBV30, the J gene TRBJ1-2, with TRBD1 as a possible D gene (5 bases). Trimming cost V 1 base and J 4 bases, with 10 bases left between them. Germline assignment: CDR1 GTSNPN and CDR2 SVGIG (reference sequence). The CDR3 spans 13 residues. The CDR3 loop reads CAWSGGGGYGYTF. CDR3 nucleotides: TGTGCCTGGAGTGGGGGCGGGGGCTATGGCTACACCTTC.

The rearrangement uses TRBV25-1 and TRBJ2-6; 8 nucleotides line up with TRBD1. Per the germline V gene, CDR1 is MGHDK and CDR2 is SYGVNS. V shed 4 bases and J 4 bases; nucleotides not matched to a gene: 6. This CDR3 has 16 amino acids. CDR3: CASSGPTGDGANVLTF. CDR3 coding DNA: TGTGCCAGCAGTGGCCCGACAGGGGACGGGGCCAACGTCCTGACTTTC.